Listed here are 2 T cell receptor beta chains from one sample, sequenced in a study of CD8+CD57+ T cells in acquired aplastic anemia. The use of genomic DNA as template underpinned the TCR beta VDJ and CDR3 profiling. One entry per CDR3 protein results from TCRdb running MiXCR on the reads. The sample shows about 190,000 distinct CDR3 sequences, approximately 52% of them seen only once. Sequenced sample: sorted CD4+, CD8+, or CD8+CD57+ T cells (not recorded which) from PBMCs. The source of these receptors is a human donor in good health, serving as a control.

The rearrangement joins TRBV5-6 to TRBJ2-7, with D perhaps TRBD1 (5 bases). The CDR3 loop spans 14 amino acids. In germline, CDR1 is SGHDT, CDR2 YYEEEE. The V end was cut by 3 bases, the J end by 2 bases, with 12 bases between. This CDR3 reads CASSSTGEAYEQYF. In DNA form, the CDR3 reads TGTGCCAGCAGCTCAACAGGAGAAGCCTACGAGCAGTACTTC.

Turning to this clonotype: At one end the junction does not follow the germline gene, possibly because of a read error. The chain carries TRBV7-9 and TRBJ1-6, with 7 bases lining up with TRBD1. The germline V gene has CDR1 SEHNR and CDR2 FQNEAQ (reference sequence). The length of the CDR3 is 15 residues. The CDR3 sequence is CASSPGTVYNSPLHF. The CDR3 nucleotides are TGCGCCAGCAGCCCCGGGACAGTCTATAATTCACCCCTCCACTTT.